A selection of T cell receptor beta chains follows, all from one sample in a study of early T cells in non-severe SARS-CoV-2 infection. MiXCR, run by TCRdb on the 5' RACE reads, gives a single entry per CDR3 protein. This sample yields some 64,000 distinct CDR3 sequences, of which about 9% are seen a single time; 15% to 17% belongs to the top ten. This specimen was whole blood, taken at baseline. Receptor source: an adult who was a healthcare worker with PCR-confirmed SARS-CoV-2 infection or an uninfected control (not recorded which). Both conserved end residues are part of each CDR3. The D gene is left open where the match is weak. Clone size is stated in some rows and not others, as once, few, many or a class when expanded.

d_call j_call v_call clone_size cdr3_nt cdr3_aa
TRBD1 TRBJ1-2 TRBV27 NA TGTGCCAGCAGTTTTCCAGGGGGAGGCTACACCTTC CASSFPGGGYTF
TRBD1 TRBJ2-7 TRBV7-6 many TGTGCCAGCAGCTCCCCTCTACGATCGGGGACAGGACGCTACGAGCAGTACTTC CASSSPLRSGTGRYEQYF
NA TRBJ1-2 TRBV29-1 many TGCAGCGTTGAAGACACGCGTGGCTACACCTTC CSVEDTRGYTF
NA TRBJ1-2 TRBV7-9 NA TGTGCCAGCACCACAGGGAGACTTAACTATGGCTACACCTTC CASTTGRLNYGYTF
NA TRBJ2-3 TRBV5-4 NA TGTGCCAGCAGCTTTCCGGGCCTCCAAGGGGCAGATACGCAGTATTTT CASSFPGLQGADTQYF
NA TRBJ2-1 TRBV21-1 many TGTGCCAGCAGCCCCCACTGGGGGCTAGCGTTCTACAATGAGCAGTTCTTC CASSPHWGLAFYNEQFF
TRBD1 TRBJ1-4 TRBV4-2 few TGTGCCAGCAGCCAAGAGGGGACAGGCAATGAAAAACTGTTTTTT CASSQEGTGNEKLFF
NA TRBJ1-2 TRBV10-3 NA TGTGCCACCCGGAGAGACCTTAGCTATGGCTACACCTTC CATRRDLSYGYTF
TRBD1 TRBJ1-1 TRBV10-3 NA TGTGCCATCAGTGTAGACAGGGGGAACACTGAAGCTTTCTTT CAISVDRGNTEAFF
NA TRBJ2-1 TRBV4-1 NA TGCGCCAGCAGCCAGGCCACAGCACTTAATGAGCAGTTCTTC CASSQATALNEQFF
TRBD2 TRBJ2-7 TRBV28 many TGTGCCAGCACCCGACTAGCTCGGGAGTTCTCCGAGCAGTACTTC CASTRLAREFSEQYF
TRBD2 TRBJ2-7 TRBV19 few TGTGCCAGTAGTATAGAGGGCGGGAGACGGTACGAGCAGTACTTC CASSIEGGRRYEQYF
NA TRBJ1-5 TRBV28 many TGTGCCAGCAGAGGACATCACAATCAGCCCCAGCATTTT CASRGHHNQPQHF
NA TRBJ2-7 TRBV27 few TGTGCCAGCAAGTCTACCCGCCTTCATCTCTCCTACGAGCAGTACTTC CASKSTRLHLSYEQYF
NA TRBJ1-1 TRBV29-1 NA TGCAGCGTGGGGGACACTCTGAACACTGAAGCTTTCTTT CSVGDTLNTEAFF
TRBD1 TRBJ1-4 TRBV27 NA TGTGCCAGCAGACCTCTTGCCAGGGGGTTTGTTGAAAAACTGTTTTTT CASRPLARGFVEKLFF
NA TRBJ2-6 TRBV2 few TGTGCCAGCAGTGAACAGGCTGGGGCCAACGTCCTGACTTTC CASSEQAGANVLTF
NA TRBJ1-1 TRBV20-1 NA TGTAGTGCCGGGACAGAAGCTTTCTTT CSAGTEAFF
NA TRBJ2-5 TRBV2 few TGTGCCAGCAGTGTAGGACAAGCCGAAGAGACCCAGTACTTC CASSVGQAEETQYF
NA TRBJ1-1 TRBV7-9 few TGTGCCAGCAGCCCCCAGACAGCGAACACTGAAGCTTTCTTT CASSPQTANTEAFF
NA TRBJ2-2 TRBV14 NA TGTGCCAGCAGCCAGGCCCCGGGGACCGGGGAGCTGTTTTTT CASSQAPGTGELFF
TRBD2 TRBJ2-2 TRBV9 NA TGTGCCAGCAGCCCCGGGACTAGCGGGAGGTCCGGGGAGCTGTTTTTT CASSPGTSGRSGELFF
NA TRBJ1-1 TRBV10-3 few TGTGCCATCAGCAGAACAGGGATGAACACTGAAGCTTTCTTT CAISRTGMNTEAFF
NA TRBJ1-5 TRBV5-5 few TGTGCCAGCAGCTTGCGCATTGATCAGCCCCAGCATTTT CASSLRIDQPQHF
TRBD1 TRBJ2-5 TRBV2 NA TGTGCCAGCAGCGACGGGACAGGGGTAGAGACCCAGTACTTC CASSDGTGVETQYF
TRBD2 TRBJ2-3 TRBV29-1 NA TGCAGCGTTGAAGCTAGCGGTACGCAGTATTTT CSVEASGTQYF
NA TRBJ2-7 TRBV28 NA TGTGCCAGCAGGGGCCACGAGCAGTACTTC CASRGHEQYF
NA TRBJ2-3 TRBV30 NA TGTGCCTGGAGGGGCCTAAACCTGGGCACAGATACGCAGTATTTT CAWRGLNLGTDTQYF
TRBD1 TRBJ2-1 TRBV29-1 many TGCAGCGTTGTGGGACAGGGGAGCACAAATGAGCAGTTCTTC CSVVGQGSTNEQFF
NA TRBJ1-3 TRBV27 NA TGTGCCAGCAGGCCCCTCTCTGGAAACACCATATATTTT CASRPLSGNTIYF
NA TRBJ1-1 TRBV6-1 many TGTGCCAGCAGCCCTGGACGGGAGAACACTGAAGCTTTCTTT CASSPGRENTEAFF
TRBD1 TRBJ2-1 TRBV4-1 many TGCGCCAGCAACCGACCGGGACAGGGGTCCAATGAGCAGTTCTTC CASNRPGQGSNEQFF
NA TRBJ1-4 TRBV7-8 NA TGTGCCAGCAGGTACACAGGAACGGTGTCAGGTGAAAAACTGTTTTTT CASRYTGTVSGEKLFF
TRBD1 TRBJ2-7 TRBV11-1 few TGTGCCAGCAGCTTGCAAGGGACAGCCGCCTACGAGCAGTACTTC CASSLQGTAAYEQYF
NA TRBJ1-4 TRBV9 many TGTGCCAGCAGCGTAGGAGACACGGAGGAAAAACTGTTTTTT CASSVGDTEEKLFF
TRBD2 TRBJ2-1 TRBV11-2 NA TGTGCCAGCAGCTTAGGCCCTAGCGGGAGGGAAGAGCAGTTCTTC CASSLGPSGREEQFF
NA TRBJ1-2 TRBV27 NA TGTGCCAGCAGTCTGTCCGGACTGACTCATGGCTATGGCTACACCTTC CASSLSGLTHGYGYTF
NA TRBJ1-5 TRBV28 few TGTGCCAGCAGTTTATATGGTGGGGCCAGGGGTCTTAGCAATCAGCCCCAGCATTTT CASSLYGGARGLSNQPQHF
TRBD2 TRBJ2-1 TRBV28 NA TGTGCCAGCAGTTTAGGGAGCGGGAGGGGGAACTCCTACAATGAGCAGTTCTTC CASSLGSGRGNSYNEQFF
TRBD1 TRBJ1-1 TRBV28 many TGTGCCAGCAGTCCGGAACAGGGGGCGCGCTCTGAAGCTTTCTTT CASSPEQGARSEAFF
NA TRBJ1-2 TRBV9 few TGTGCCAGCAGCGTAGGGGACTCTGGCTACACCTTC CASSVGDSGYTF
NA TRBJ2-3 TRBV7-3 many TGTGCCAGCAGCTTATCGGGACTTGACACAGATACGCAGTATTTT CASSLSGLDTDTQYF